The 15 T cell receptor beta chains presented below share a single source sample, sequenced in a study of cytomegalovirus exposure and HLA in healthy donors. Primers for the PCR totalled 60 Vbeta and 13 Jbeta. Some clones are missing from TCRdb's copy, which holds only in-frame ones; the method was immunoSEQ multiplex PCR. The profile shows 90,000 to 120,000 clones, about 9.4% of them singletons. Sequenced material: PBMCs. The receptor source for this set is a man aged 40-55 years in good health and CMV-seropositive.

The J gene is TRBJ2-5, the V gene TRBV2, with a tentative D call TRBD2 (5 bases). The CDR3 contains 15 residues. V lost 6 bases and J 5 bases, leaving 19 bases between the germline ends. Germline CDR1 and CDR2: SNHLY and FYNNEI. The CDR3 DNA is TGTGCCAGCAGCGAATCCGGGGTCGCAGGCGAGACCCAGTACTTC. This sequence encodes CASSESGVAGETQYF. Supplemented by reference TRBV2 and TRBJ2-5, the full variable domain reads EPEVTQTPSHQVTQMGQEVILRCVPISNHLYFYWYRQILGQKVEFLVSFYNNEISEKSEIFDDQFSVERPDGSNFTLKIRSTKLEDSAMYFCASSESGVAGETQYFGPGTRLLVL.

This clone has only a few counts. The J gene is TRBJ2-1, the V gene TRBV7-8; 9 nucleotides match TRBD2. The germline V gene encodes CDR1 SGHVS and CDR2 FQNEAQ. CDR3 length equals 15 residues. After removal of 4 bases from V and 3 bases from J, the junction contained 4 bases not matched to a gene. This CDR3 reads CASSSPSGVYNEQFF. The CDR3, as DNA: TGTGCCAGCAGCTCCCCTAGCGGGGTCTACAATGAGCAGTTCTTC.

This chain links TRBV7-2 with TRBJ1-1; 7 nucleotides agree with TRBD1. CDR3 size: 13 residues. J gave up 5 bases and V 3 bases, and 3 bases lay outside the gene matches. From germline, CDR1 is SGHTA and CDR2 FQGNSA. The CDR3 sequence: CASSLTGRTEAFF. Here the CDR3 DNA reads TGTGCCAGCAGCTTGACAGGGCGAACTGAAGCTTTCTTT.

Only a few counts were recorded for this clone. The rearrangement uses TRBV5-1 and TRBJ2-3; D unresolved. The ends were cut back, 0 bases at V and 6 bases at J, with 8 bases in the middle. The germline CDR1 and CDR2 sequences are SGHRS and YFSETQ. The CDR3 contains 13 residues. The CDR3 DNA reads TGCGCCAGCAGCTTGGCCACGGTCGATACGCAGTATTTT. Translating gives CASSLATVDTQYF.

In its sample, this clone was seen a few times. The chain uses TRBV5-1 and TRBJ2-7, with D maybe TRBD2 (6 bases). V was trimmed by 4 bases and J by 3 bases, leaving 20 bases between them. The germline V gene encodes CDR1 SGHRS and CDR2 YFSETQ. The CDR3 sequence is 16 residues long. For the CDR3, the DNA is TGCGCCAGCAGCCCATCTCGACTAGTCCTGAACTACGAGCAGTACTTC. Encoded protein: CASSPSRLVLNYEQYF. Combining the CDR3 with reference TRBV5-1 and TRBJ2-7 gives the whole variable domain KAGVTQTPRYLIKTRGQQVTLSCSPISGHRSVSWYQQTPGQGLQFLFEYFSETQRNKGNFPGRFSGRQFSNSRSEMNVSTLELGDSALYLCASSPSRLVLNYEQYFGPGTRLTVT.

This clone has more than one count but fewer than ten. The V call is TRBV19, the J call TRBJ1-2, with D uncertain. Germline-derived CDR1 and CDR2 are LNHDA and SQIVND (reference sequence). CDR3 length equals 13 residues. The V end lost 3 bases, the J end lost 4 bases, and 9 bases lay between the germline ends. This chain's CDR3 is CASSMGRTYGYTF. Here the CDR3 DNA reads TGTGCCAGTAGTATGGGCAGAACCTATGGCTACACCTTC. Full variable domain (rest looked up from reference TRBV19 and TRBJ1-2): DGGITQSPKYLFRKEGQNVTLSCEQNLNHDAMYWYRQDPGQGLRLIYYSQIVNDFQKGDIAEGYSVSREKKESFPLTVTSAQKNPTAFYLCASSMGRTYGYTFGSGTRLTVV.

This CDR3 reads CASSFLAGSTDTQYF. The CDR3 coding sequence is TGTGCCAGCAGCTTTCTAGCGGGGAGCACAGATACGCAGTATTTT. V and J are TRBV11-2 and TRBJ2-3; 9 nucleotides line up with TRBD2. The trim removed 3 bases at V and 0 bases at J, leaving 1 base unmatched. The germline CDR1 and CDR2 sequences are SGHAT and FQNNGV. The CDR3 length is 15 residues.

This clone was detected only a few times. In the same sample, other DNA sequences code for this CDR3. Written as DNA, the CDR3 is TGTGCCAGCAGCTCGAACCCGGGACAAATCACAGATACGCAGTATTTT. Translation gives CASSSNPGQITDTQYF. This chain connects TRBV5-4 to TRBJ2-3, with D possibly being TRBD1 (6 bases). V lost 3 bases and J 2 bases, leaving 16 bases between the germline ends. Germline CDR1 SGHNT, CDR2 YYREEE (reference sequence). There are 16 residues in the CDR3.

The gene calls are TRBV6-5 and TRBJ1-1; D unresolved. Germline-derived CDR1 and CDR2 are MNHEY and SVGAGI. CDR3 size: 16 residues. V was clipped by 0 bases and J by 4 bases, with 15 bases between them. In nucleotides, the CDR3 is TGTGCCAGCAGTTACTCCGAATGGGCTGGCAGCACTGAAGCTTTCTTT. Protein product: CASSYSEWAGSTEAFF.

The rearrangement links TRBV27 to TRBJ2-1; TRBD2 might be the D (5 bases). The CDR3 length is 13 residues. Germline V gene data show CDR1 as MNHEY and CDR2 as SMNVEV (reference sequence). V lost 6 bases to trimming and J lost 6 bases, with 12 bases between them. The DNA of the CDR3 is TGTGCCAGCAGGTGGGAGTCTGGCAATGAGCAGTTCTTC. Protein sequence: CASRWESGNEQFF.

This clone has only a few counts. The chain couples TRBV4-3 to TRBJ2-7; a possible D gene is TRBD2 (6 bases). Trimming pared 0 bases from V and 4 bases from J, leaving 7 bases between. Germline V lookup: CDR1 LGHNA, CDR2 YSLEER. This CDR3 is 13 amino acids long. Here the CDR3 reads CASSQERDYEQYF. The CDR3 region has the DNA TGCGCCAGCAGCCAAGAGCGGGATTACGAGCAGTACTTC.

There are a few counts of this clone. The chain has TRBV19 and TRBJ1-5; a possible D gene is TRBD1 (5 bases). V lost 5 bases to trimming and J lost 7 bases, with 12 bases between them. Per germline, CDR1 LNHDA and CDR2 SQIVND (reference sequence). This CDR3 contains 13 residues. CDR3 loop: CASSLTGGQPQHF. Written as DNA, the CDR3 is TGTGCCAGTAGTTTGACTGGGGGGCAGCCCCAGCATTTT.

This clone was seen more than once but under ten times. The chain links TRBV13 to TRBJ2-2; TRBD2 matches 13 bases. CDR1 is PRHDT and CDR2 is FYEKMQ in the germline V gene (reference sequence). V trimming: 1 base; J trimming: 0 bases; junction bases outside the gene matches: 5. There are 19 residues in the CDR3. CDR3 sequence: CASSLVSTSGRANTGELFF. In nucleotides, the CDR3 is TGTGCCAGCAGCTTAGTCAGTACTAGCGGGAGGGCGAACACCGGGGAGCTGTTTTTT. Drawing the rest from reference TRBV13 and TRBJ2-2, the complete variable domain is AAGVIQSPRHLIKEKRETATLKCYPIPRHDTVYWYQQGPGQDPQFLISFYEKMQSDKGSIPDRFSAQQFSDYHSELNMSSLELGDSALYFCASSLVSTSGRANTGELFFGEGSRLTVL.

In the case of this clone: The sample carries other DNA sequences with the same CDR3. The gene calls are TRBV28 and TRBJ2-3; 10 bases align to TRBD1. The CDR3 consists of 15 residues. Germline CDR1 is MDHEN and CDR2 is SYDVKM. V shed 4 bases, J shed 3 bases, and the junction held 4 bases outside the gene matches. The CDR3 DNA reads TGTGCCAGCAGTTCCGGACAGGGGGTTACAGATACGCAGTATTTT. It yields the protein CASSSGQGVTDTQYF.

This clone was counted a few times. The chain has TRBV28 and TRBJ1-2; 12 positions match TRBD1. Germline V CDR1 and CDR2: MDHEN, SYDVKM. The length of the CDR3 is 16 residues. Trimming at V came to 5 bases and at J to 6 bases, leaving 10 bases not matched to a gene. The CDR3 reads CASSPPPGQGANGYTF. The CDR3 DNA sequence: TGTGCCAGCAGTCCCCCCCCGGGACAGGGGGCTAATGGCTACACCTTC.